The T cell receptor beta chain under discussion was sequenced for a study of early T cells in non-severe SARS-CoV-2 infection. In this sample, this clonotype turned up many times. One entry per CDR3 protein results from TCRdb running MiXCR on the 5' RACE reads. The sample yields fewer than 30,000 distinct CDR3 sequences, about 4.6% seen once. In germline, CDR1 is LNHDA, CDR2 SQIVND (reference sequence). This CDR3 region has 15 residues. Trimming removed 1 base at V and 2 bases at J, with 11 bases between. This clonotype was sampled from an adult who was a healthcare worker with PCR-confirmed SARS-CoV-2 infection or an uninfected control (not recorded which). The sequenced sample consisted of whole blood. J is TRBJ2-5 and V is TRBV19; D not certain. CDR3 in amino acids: CASSIGGTRQETQYF. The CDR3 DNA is TGTGCCAGTAGTATAGGGGGTACCCGACAAGAGACCCAGTACTTC. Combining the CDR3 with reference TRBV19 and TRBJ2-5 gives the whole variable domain DGGITQSPKYLFRKEGQNVTLSCEQNLNHDAMYWYRQDPGQGLRLIYYSQIVNDFQKGDIAEGYSVSREKKESFPLTVTSAQKNPTAFYLCASSIGGTRQETQYFGPGTRLLVL.